The clone carrying this TCR beta chain was seen ten or more times. The antigen remains unidentified. Unmatched junction bases numbered 6, after V lost 4 bases and J lost 9 bases. Looked up from germline, CDR1 is SGHVS and CDR2 is FNYEAQ. The CDR3 length is 14 residues. These data originate in a study of T cell repertoires in cytomegalovirus infection. Points from the study as a whole: Dominating the ex vivo response were HLA-C-restricted CMV-specific TCR beta clonotypes.

MiXCR, run by TCRdb on the reads, gives a single entry per CDR3 protein. The data show 350,000 to 550,000 distinct CDR3 sequences, roughly 30% seen once. Sequencing input: PBMCs. The rearrangement joins TRBV7-6 to TRBJ1-5; 10 bases are shared with TRBD1. The TCR comes from a human donor in good health (CMV status not recorded). Some clones in this sample may be carry-over from other donors' samples. CDR3 bases: TGTGCCAGCAGCTCCGGGACAGGGGATCCGCCCCAGCATTTT. It specifies CASSSGTGDPPQHF.